A single sample is the source of the 5 T cell receptor delta chains below, sequenced in a study of γδ T cells in repeated Plasmodium falciparum infection. TCRdb processed the multiplex PCR reads again with the CATT caller. The sample yields about 51,000 delta-chain clones, about 1.9% seen once. Vgamma9/Vdelta2+ and Vdelta2-negative gammadelta T cells were flow-sorted from PBMC for bulk sequencing. Sequencing was performed on gamma-delta T cells from blood. The receptors derive from a pool of human donors (malaria-infected and uninfected, not separated).

This clone was recorded a few times. It differs at one base from a far larger clone, so likely a read error. The sample contains more than one DNA sequence encoding this CDR3. The chain recombines TRDV1 with TRDJ1, with 9 bases that match TRDD3. The CDR3 loop spans 21 amino acids. CDR1 TSWWSYY and CDR2 QGS come from the germline V gene. CDR3 coding DNA: TGTGCTCTTGGGGAACTAAGGTGTTGCACTGGGGGAACGGGGCGCACCGATAAACTCATCTTC. Amino acids: CALGELRCCTGGTGRTDKLIF.

This clone was seen a few times. The protein recorded in TCRdb matches a much larger clone and deviates from this DNA's translation at residue 20, suggesting a read error; the protein here is obtained by translating the DNA. The V gene reported is TRDV1; the J gene is uncalled; the table assigns TRDD3, which was not confirmed against the DNA. This CDR3 has 21 residues. Germline V gene data show CDR1 as TSWWSYY and CDR2 as QGS. Here the CDR3 reads CALGVLLSYWANGPYTDKLTF. The CDR3 nucleotides read TGTGCTCTTGGGGTCCTACTATCATACTGGGCGAATGGTCCGTACACCGATAAACTCACCTTT.

Of note for this clone: Translating this DNA gives a protein that differs at residue 6 from the TCRdb one, which belongs to a much larger clone; a read error is likely, and the protein shown is this translation. The chain recombines TRDV3 with TRDJ1; D perhaps matches TRDD3 (6 bases). As TCRdb names no J gene, one was assigned here on the basis of a DNA match to germline. This CDR3 contains 16 residues. With 3 bases removed from V and 5 bases from J, the gap between germline ends came to 25 bases. The germline V gene encodes CDR1 TVYSNPD and CDR2 GDNSRS (reference sequence). Here the CDR3 reads CAFSSRGTPWGDKLIF. The CDR3 nucleotides read TGTGCCTTCTCGTCTAGGGGAACCCCTTGGGGGGATAAACTCATCTTT.

This clone was detected a few times. This DNA's translation differs at residue 7 from TCRdb's protein, which comes from a much larger clone; a read error is likely, and the protein shown is translated from the DNA. CDR3 in amino acids: CACDTLMQRTDKLIF. DNA of the CDR3: TGTGCCTGTGACACCCTAATGCAAAGGACCGATAAACTCATCTTT. The V and J genes are TRDV2 and TRDJ1; D uncertain. The J gene, absent from TCRdb, was called here by matching the DNA to germline. V shed 0 bases and J shed 2 bases, with 12 bases lying between them. This CDR3 has 15 residues. Germline loops: CDR1 GEAIGNYY, CDR2 EKD.

This clone has just a few counts. The amino acid sequence in TCRdb belongs to a much larger clone and departs from this DNA's translation at residue 16, likely a sequencing read error; the sequence shown is translated from the DNA. The chain links TRDV1 to TRDJ1, with a possible D match to TRDD3 (6 bases). TCRdb does not report a J gene; here it was assigned by matching the DNA to germline references. The germline V gene encodes CDR1 TSWWSYY and CDR2 QGS. The V end lost 3 bases, the J end lost 3 bases, and 32 bases lay between the germline ends. The CDR3 has 21 amino acids. CDR3 sequence (DNA): TGTGCTCTTGGGGAGCCCACTAAGGTGGGGGCTGGCCCCATTTACGCCGATAAACTCATCTTT. It encodes CALGEPTKVGAGPIYADKLIF.